The present T cell receptor (beta chain) was sequenced within a study of OX40 agonist ivuxolimab in advanced cancers. The protocol was immunoSEQ multiplex PCR, while the TCRdb copy is restricted to in-frame clones and leaves out a portion. The table includes under 90,000 clones, roughly 91% detected once. This CDR3 is 12 amino acids long. The germline V and J ends were trimmed by 6 bases and 14 bases, with 18 bases remaining between them. Germline V lookup: CDR1 MNHNS, CDR2 SASEGT. Sequencing used CD4+ or CD8+ T cells sorted from blood, obtained in a trial of the OX40 agonist ivuxolimab. This receptor was identified in an adult with an advanced solid tumor such as melanoma, head and neck, liver or kidney cancer. The rearrangement uses TRBV6-1 and TRBJ2-3; D is perhaps TRBD1 (5 bases). The CDR3, as DNA: TGTGCCAGCAGAGCAGGACACGGGTCCCGGTATTTT. This encodes CASRAGHGSRYF.